The clone carrying this T cell receptor (beta chain) has more than one count but fewer than ten. Primed by a sample-barcoded 5' primer and a J-beta primer mix, a second PCR proceeded for 7 to 11 cycles. TCRdb reprocessed the 5' RACE reads with MiXCR, giving one entry per CDR3 protein. This table holds 780,000 or so distinct CDR3 sequences, approximately 53% found once. V lost 1 base, J lost 7 bases, and 8 bases lay in between. The germline V gene has CDR1 SGHAT and CDR2 FQNNGV. The CDR3 sequence is 12 residues long. This sample was taken from a study of blood T cells in healthy people across ages. This sequence was found in a man older than 75 in good health. This rearrangement joins TRBV11-2 to TRBJ2-7; D unresolved. The sequenced sample was blood. CDR3 amino acids: CASSLVGREQYF. The CDR3 DNA reads as TGTGCCAGCAGCTTAGTTGGTCGTGAGCAGTACTTC.